These 23 T cell receptor beta chains originate from one sample sequenced in a study of blood T cell repertoires in COVID-19. Sequenced by immunoSEQ multiplex PCR; TCRdb stores in-frame clones only, minus some. This table has 45,000 to 55,000 clones, 75% to 90% appearing once. The sample was peripheral blood. The origin of the receptors is a human donor in a cohort sampled during active COVID-19.

This sequence joins TRBV15 and TRBJ1-1; no definite D call. This CDR3 is 16 amino acids long. From germline, CDR1 is LNHNV and CDR2 YYDKDF (reference sequence). With 5 bases removed from V and 1 base from J, the gap between germline ends came to 17 bases. In DNA form, the CDR3 reads TGTGCCACCAGCCCTGCCGGGATATCGAGGAACACTGAAGCTTTCTTT. It encodes CATSPAGISRNTEAFF.

The rearrangement links TRBV18 to TRBJ1-4; TRBD1 agrees at 9 bases. Trimming cost V 3 bases and J 8 bases; bases outside gene matches: 10. This CDR3 is 16 amino acids long. The germline V gene has CDR1 KGHSH and CDR2 LQKENI. The CDR3 loop reads CASSPATGGVGEKLFF. The CDR3 coding sequence is TGTGCCAGCTCACCGGCCACAGGGGGCGTAGGGGAAAAACTGTTTTTT.

The chain recombines TRBV11-2 with TRBJ2-3; 8 bases fit TRBD2. Germline CDR1 and CDR2: SGHAT and FQNNGV. The CDR3 totals 18 residues. Unmatched junction bases numbered 9, after V lost 1 base and J lost 0 bases. Written as DNA, the CDR3 is TGTGCCAGCAGCTTAGGGTCGCGGGGCGGGGGGAGCACAGATACGCAGTATTTT. This sequence encodes CASSLGSRGGGSTDTQYF.

CDR3 amino acids: CASSWGGVRTGQTSHYGYTF. The CDR3 DNA is TGTGCCAGCAGCTGGGGGGGGGTGAGGACAGGGCAAACCTCACACTATGGCTACACCTTC. V usage is TRBV13 and J usage is TRBJ1-2; 8 nucleotides agree with TRBD1. Germline assignment: CDR1 PRHDT and CDR2 FYEKMQ (reference sequence). This CDR3 spans 20 amino acids. Trimming removed 4 bases from V and 3 bases from J; junction bases left unmatched: 22.

The gene calls are TRBV20-1 and TRBJ1-2; D is unresolved. V shed 0 bases and J shed 8 bases, with 4 bases lying between them. The CDR3 contains 10 residues. CDR1 is DFQATT, CDR2 SNEGSKA, per germline (reference sequence). CDR3 sequence: CSARDQGYTF. As DNA, the CDR3 is TGCAGTGCTAGAGATCAGGGCTACACCTTC.

The chain has TRBV9 and TRBJ1-1; possibly TRBD1 for D (6 bases). Trimming shortened V by 3 bases and J by 6 bases, and 15 bases separated the two germline ends. CDR3 length: 14 residues. Germline assignment: CDR1 SGDLS and CDR2 YYNGEE. For the CDR3, the DNA is TGTGCCAGCAGCGCCACAGGGAGTATAGCTGAAGCTTTCTTT. Translated, it gives CASSATGSIAEAFF.

The chain recombines TRBV5-1 with TRBJ2-4; TRBD1 might be the D (6 bases). Trimming shortened V by 7 bases and J by 2 bases, and 10 bases separated the two germline ends. Germline V lookup: CDR1 SGHRS, CDR2 YFSETQ. The CDR3 is made up of 13 amino acids. The CDR3 protein is CASAGVSKNIQYF. CDR3 nucleotide sequence: TGCGCCAGCGCAGGGGTTTCCAAAAACATTCAGTACTTC.

The V gene is TRBV9, the J gene TRBJ2-2, with TRBD1 matching 9 bases. J gave up 5 bases and V 4 bases, and 6 bases lay outside the gene matches. CDR3 size: 15 residues. Per the germline V gene, CDR1 is SGDLS and CDR2 is YYNGEE. In DNA form, the CDR3 reads TGTGCCAGCAGCAGCCGGGACAGGGTGACCGGGGAGCTGTTTTTT. It is translated as CASSSRDRVTGELFF. Supplemented by reference TRBV9 and TRBJ2-2, the full variable domain reads DSGVTQTPKHLITATGQRVTLRCSPRSGDLSVYWYQQSLDQGLQFLIQYYNGEERAKGNILERFSAQQFPDLHSELNLSSLELGDSALYFCASSSRDRVTGELFFGEGSRLTVL.

This chain uses TRBV11-2 with TRBJ1-2, with 7 bases that match TRBD1. Germline V gives CDR1 SGHAT, CDR2 FQNNGV. V shed 2 bases and J 4 bases; nucleotides not matched to a gene: 7. The CDR3 covers 15 residues. The CDR3 protein is CASSLRPGQLYGYTF. As DNA, the CDR3 is TGTGCCAGCAGCTTAAGGCCGGGACAGCTCTATGGCTACACCTTC.

The chain uses TRBV27 and TRBJ1-6; D ambiguous. Germline CDR1 reads MNHEY; CDR2 reads SMNVEV (reference sequence). This CDR3 comprises 15 residues. V shed 5 bases and J shed 0 bases, with 8 bases lying between them. CDR3 sequence: CASSVLSSYNSPLHF. For the CDR3, the DNA is TGTGCCAGCAGTGTATTGAGCTCCTATAATTCACCCCTCCACTTT.

The chain combines TRBV5-1 with TRBJ1-2, with 10 nucleotides matching TRBD1. Germline loops: CDR1 SGHRS, CDR2 YFSETQ. The trim removed 3 bases at V and 7 bases at J, leaving 6 bases unmatched. The CDR3 sequence is 14 residues long. The CDR3 nucleotides read TGCGCCAGCAGCTCGGGACAGGGGCAAAGTGGCTACACCTTC. Encoded protein: CASSSGQGQSGYTF.

This rearrangement joins TRBV19 to TRBJ1-2; 9 nucleotides agree with TRBD1. The germline V gene has CDR1 LNHDA and CDR2 SQIVND (reference sequence). J lost 0 bases, V lost 4 bases, and 6 bases had no gene match. The CDR3 is 16 residues long. CDR3 DNA: TGTGCCAGTAGTAGAGGACAGGGGCAATCTAACTATGGCTACACCTTC. Its protein is CASSRGQGQSNYGYTF.

This clone appeared once. The same CDR3 is also encoded by other DNA sequences in this sample. The CDR3 loop reads CASSQDLETQYF. The CDR3, as DNA: TGTGCCAGCAGCCAAGATCTTGAGACCCAGTACTTC. The chain recombines TRBV3-1 (or the pseudogene TRBV3-2) with TRBJ2-5; D remains unclear. The germline V gene has CDR1 LGHDT and CDR2 YNNKEL (reference sequence). V was trimmed by 0 bases and J by 5 bases, leaving 4 bases between them. CDR3 length: 12 amino acids.

The genes are TRBV6-6 and TRBJ1-6; D uncertain. V dropped 6 bases and J dropped 7 bases, with 16 bases sitting between them. This CDR3 contains 15 residues. Germline-derived CDR1 and CDR2 are MNHNY and SVGAGI (reference sequence). CDR3 protein: CASSTMRETNSPLHF. CDR3 nucleotide sequence: TGTGCCAGCAGCACCATGCGGGAAACGAATTCACCCCTCCACTTT.

This sequence joins TRBV5-1 and TRBJ1-6; TRBD1 aligns across 7 bases. CDR3 length: 17 residues. Germline V gene lookup returns CDR1 SGHRS and CDR2 YFSETQ. J lost 1 base, V lost 1 base, and 5 bases had no gene match. The CDR3 region has the DNA TGCGCCAGCAGCTTGACGACAGGGTCGTCCTATAATTCACCCCTCCACTTT. Translation: CASSLTTGSSYNSPLHF.

Here the CDR3 reads CASTVSPGQTFYGYTF. The CDR3 DNA follows: TGCGCCAGCACCGTCTCACCTGGACAGACCTTCTATGGCTACACCTTC. V and J are TRBV5-1 and TRBJ1-2, with D perhaps TRBD1 (6 bases). Germline-derived CDR1 and CDR2 are SGHRS and YFSETQ. V gave up 6 bases and J gave up 4 bases, with 22 bases separating them. CDR3 length: 16 amino acids.

The CDR3 region has the DNA TGTGCCAGCAGACCCAGACAGGGCTATGGCTACACCTTC. Amino acid sequence: CASRPRQGYGYTF. The chain employs TRBV6-5 and TRBJ1-2, with TRBD1 identical over 7 bases. J lost 4 bases, V lost 6 bases, and 5 bases had no gene match. Germline-derived CDR1 and CDR2 are MNHEY and SVGAGI. The CDR3 has 13 amino acids.

The V gene is TRBV5-4, the J gene TRBJ2-3; D remains unclear. The V end was cut by 6 bases, the J end by 2 bases, with 13 bases between. This CDR3 has 14 amino acids. Germline V CDR1 and CDR2: SGHNT, YYREEE (reference sequence). CDR3 in DNA: TGTGCCAGCACAGATTACAGCACCACAGATACGCAGTATTTT. Translating it yields CASTDYSTTDTQYF.

V usage is TRBV7-6 and J usage is TRBJ2-1, with 7 bases aligning to TRBD1. Germline lookup yields CDR1 SGHVS and CDR2 FNYEAQ. This CDR3 has 16 amino acids. V trimming: 5 bases; J trimming: 0 bases; junction bases outside the gene matches: 7. CDR3 bases: TGTGCCAGCAGCCCGGGACAGACGTCCTCCTACAATGAGCAGTTCTTC. Translating it yields CASSPGQTSSYNEQFF.

This chain joins TRBV6-5 and TRBJ1-2; the match to TRBD1 covers 7 bases. Germline CDR1 is MNHEY and CDR2 is SVGAGI. The J segment lost 3 bases and the V segment lost 4 bases, leaving 2 bases of the junction unmatched. CDR3 length: 13 amino acids. For the CDR3, the DNA is TGTGCCAGCAGTTGGGACAGATACTATGGCTACACCTTC. Translated: CASSWDRYYGYTF.

The rearrangement links TRBV5-8 to TRBJ2-3; D is perhaps TRBD2 (6 bases). The CDR3 has 17 amino acids. Germline CDR1 and CDR2: SGHTS and YDEGEE. V lost 0 bases and J lost 2, with 16 bases in between. In DNA, the CDR3 is TGTGCCAGCAGCTTGGGGGCGAGGAGCGGGTACACAGATACGCAGTATTTT. This sequence encodes CASSLGARSGYTDTQYF.

This chain links TRBV10-2 with TRBJ2-3; 8 nucleotides line up with TRBD2. Trimming at V came to 6 bases and at J to 1 base, leaving 6 bases not matched to a gene. Per the germline V gene, CDR1 is WSHSY and CDR2 is SAAADI. The CDR3 has 15 residues. DNA for the CDR3: TGCGCCAGCAGGGTCCCGGGGGGGGGCACAGATACGCAGTATTTT. Translating it yields CASRVPGGGTDTQYF.

In nucleotides, the CDR3 is TGTGCCAGCCTCCCGGGACAGTTTAATTCACCCCTCCACTTT. It translates to CASLPGQFNSPLHF. The chain links TRBV2 to TRBJ1-6; 7 nucleotides agree with TRBD1. CDR1 is SNHLY and CDR2 is FYNNEI in the germline V gene. This CDR3 has 14 residues. Trimming removed 8 bases from V and 6 bases from J; junction bases left unmatched: 7.